The present entry profiles one T cell receptor (beta chain) with its context. Sequencing used immunoSEQ multiplex PCR; TCRdb keeps in-frame clones, though not all of them. The data hold about 360,000 clones, with more than 85% observed a single time. Per the germline V gene, CDR1 is LNHNV and CDR2 is YYDKDF (reference sequence). The CDR3 consists of 15 residues. J was trimmed by 2 bases and V by 3 bases; bases with no gene match: 5. This entry belongs to a study of blood T cell repertoires in COVID-19. The V call is TRBV15, the J call TRBJ2-3, with 7 bases lining up with TRBD1. This receptor was obtained from a human donor in a cohort sampled during active COVID-19. The sample consisted of peripheral blood. The CDR3 DNA reads as TGTGCCACCAGCAGGTACAGGGGCCCCACAGATACGCAGTATTTT. It codes for CATSRYRGPTDTQYF.